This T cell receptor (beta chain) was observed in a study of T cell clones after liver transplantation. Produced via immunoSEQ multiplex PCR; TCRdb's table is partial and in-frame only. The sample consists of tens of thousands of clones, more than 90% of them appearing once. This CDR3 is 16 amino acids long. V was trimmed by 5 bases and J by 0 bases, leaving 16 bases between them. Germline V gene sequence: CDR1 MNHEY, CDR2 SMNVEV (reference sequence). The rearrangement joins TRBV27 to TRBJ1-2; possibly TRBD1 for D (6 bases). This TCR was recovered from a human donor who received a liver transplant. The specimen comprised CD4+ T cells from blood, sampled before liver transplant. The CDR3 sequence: CASSPHRDLANYGYTF. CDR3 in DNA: TGTGCCAGCAGTCCCCACAGGGACCTAGCTAACTATGGCTACACCTTC.